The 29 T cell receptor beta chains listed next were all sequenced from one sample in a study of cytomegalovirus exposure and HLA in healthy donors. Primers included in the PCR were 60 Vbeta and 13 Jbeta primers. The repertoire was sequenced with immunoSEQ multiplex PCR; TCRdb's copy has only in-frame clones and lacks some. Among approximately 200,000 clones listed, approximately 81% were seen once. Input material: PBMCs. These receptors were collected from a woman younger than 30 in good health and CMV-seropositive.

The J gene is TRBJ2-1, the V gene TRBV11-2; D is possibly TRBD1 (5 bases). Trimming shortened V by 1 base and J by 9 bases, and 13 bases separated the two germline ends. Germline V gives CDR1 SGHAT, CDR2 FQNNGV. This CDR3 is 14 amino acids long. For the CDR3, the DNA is TGTGCCAGCAGCTTAGGAGCAGGGTGGGGTGAGCAGTTCTTC. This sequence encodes CASSLGAGWGEQFF.

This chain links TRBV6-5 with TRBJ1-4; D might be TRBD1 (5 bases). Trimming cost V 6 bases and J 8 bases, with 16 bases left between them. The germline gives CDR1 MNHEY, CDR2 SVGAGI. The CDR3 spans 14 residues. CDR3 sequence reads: CASSLKPGQEKLFF. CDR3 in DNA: TGTGCCAGCAGCTTAAAACCAGGACAAGAAAAACTGTTTTTT.

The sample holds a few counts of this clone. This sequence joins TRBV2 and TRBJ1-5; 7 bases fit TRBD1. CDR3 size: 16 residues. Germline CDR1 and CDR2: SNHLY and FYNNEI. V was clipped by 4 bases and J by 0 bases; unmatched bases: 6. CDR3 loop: CASSGDRKFSNQPQHF. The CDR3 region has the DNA TGTGCCAGCAGTGGGGACAGAAAGTTTAGCAATCAGCCCCAGCATTTT. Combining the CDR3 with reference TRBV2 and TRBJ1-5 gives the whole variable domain EPEVTQTPSHQVTQMGQEVILRCVPISNHLYFYWYRQILGQKVEFLVSFYNNEISEKSEIFDDQFSVERPDGSNFTLKIRSTKLEDSAMYFCASSGDRKFSNQPQHFGDGTRLSIL.

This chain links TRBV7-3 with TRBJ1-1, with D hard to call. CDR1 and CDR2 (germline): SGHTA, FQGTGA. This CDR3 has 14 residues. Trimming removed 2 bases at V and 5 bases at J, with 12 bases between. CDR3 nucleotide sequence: TGTGCCAGCAGCTTACCGATGACGGAGACTGAAGCTTTCTTT. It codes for CASSLPMTETEAFF.

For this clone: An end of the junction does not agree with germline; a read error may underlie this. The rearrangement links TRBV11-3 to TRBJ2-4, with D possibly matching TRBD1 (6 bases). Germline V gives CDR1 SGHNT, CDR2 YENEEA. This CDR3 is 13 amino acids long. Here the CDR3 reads CASSFDRRNSQYF. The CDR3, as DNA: TGTGCCAGCAGCTTTGACAGGAGGAACAGTCAGTACTTC.

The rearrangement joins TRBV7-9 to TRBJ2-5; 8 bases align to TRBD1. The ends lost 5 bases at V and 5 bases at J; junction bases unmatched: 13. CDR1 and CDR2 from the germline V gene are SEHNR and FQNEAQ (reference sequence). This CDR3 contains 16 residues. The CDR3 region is CASSPADREVEETQYF. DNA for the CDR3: TGTGCCAGCAGCCCTGCGGACAGGGAGGTTGAGGAGACCCAGTACTTC.

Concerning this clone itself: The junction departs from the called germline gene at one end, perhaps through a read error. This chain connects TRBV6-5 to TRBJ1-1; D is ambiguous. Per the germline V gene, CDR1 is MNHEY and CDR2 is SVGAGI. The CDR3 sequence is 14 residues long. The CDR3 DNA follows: TGTGCCAGCAGTTACGGGCAGGTGAACACTGAAGCTCTCTTT. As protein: CASSYGQVNTEALF.

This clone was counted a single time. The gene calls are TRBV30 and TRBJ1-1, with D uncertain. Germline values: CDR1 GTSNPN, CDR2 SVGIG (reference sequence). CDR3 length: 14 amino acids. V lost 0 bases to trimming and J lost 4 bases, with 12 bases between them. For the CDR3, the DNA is TGTGCCTGGAGTGTACTTCGGGGTGGCACTGAAGCTTTCTTT. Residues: CAWSVLRGGTEAFF.

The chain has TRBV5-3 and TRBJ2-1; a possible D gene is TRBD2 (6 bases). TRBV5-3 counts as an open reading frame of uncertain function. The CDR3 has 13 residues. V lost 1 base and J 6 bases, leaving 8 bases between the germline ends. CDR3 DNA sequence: TGTGCCAGAAGCTTGTACGGGAGCAATGAGCAGTTCTTC. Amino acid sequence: CARSLYGSNEQFF.

Written as DNA, the CDR3 is TGTGCCAGCAGTGAAGCGAGCAGGGGAGAGCAGTACTTC. It is translated as CASSEASRGEQYF. The chain couples TRBV6-1 to TRBJ2-7, with a weak D call TRBD1 (6 bases). Germline CDR1 and CDR2: MNHNS and SASEGT. The CDR3 has 13 residues. V lost 0 bases to trimming and J lost 7 bases, with 10 bases between them.

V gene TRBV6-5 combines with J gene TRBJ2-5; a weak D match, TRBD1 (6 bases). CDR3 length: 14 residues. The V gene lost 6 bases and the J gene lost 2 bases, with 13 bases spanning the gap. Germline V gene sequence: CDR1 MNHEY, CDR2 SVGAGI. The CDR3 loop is CASRRGGRQETQYF. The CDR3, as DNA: TGTGCCAGCAGACGAGGGGGACGACAAGAGACCCAGTACTTC.

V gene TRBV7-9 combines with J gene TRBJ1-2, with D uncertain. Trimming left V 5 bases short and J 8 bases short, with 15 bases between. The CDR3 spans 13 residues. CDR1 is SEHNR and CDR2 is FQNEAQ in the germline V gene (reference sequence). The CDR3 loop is CASSLMTGGGYTF. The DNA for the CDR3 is TGTGCCAGCAGCCTAATGACCGGAGGGGGCTACACCTTC.

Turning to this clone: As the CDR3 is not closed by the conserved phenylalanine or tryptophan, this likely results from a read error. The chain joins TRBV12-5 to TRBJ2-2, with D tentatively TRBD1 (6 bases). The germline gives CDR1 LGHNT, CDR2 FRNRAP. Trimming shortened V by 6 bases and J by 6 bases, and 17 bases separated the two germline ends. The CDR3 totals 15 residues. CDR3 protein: CASGSLDRSPGELFL. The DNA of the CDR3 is TGTGCTAGTGGATCCCTAGACAGGTCCCCCGGGGAGCTGTTTCTT.

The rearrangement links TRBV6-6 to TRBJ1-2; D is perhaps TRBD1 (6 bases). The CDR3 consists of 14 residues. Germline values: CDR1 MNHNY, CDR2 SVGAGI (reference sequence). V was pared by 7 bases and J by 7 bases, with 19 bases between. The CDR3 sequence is CASTEAGGASGYTF. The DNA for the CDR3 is TGTGCCAGCACCGAAGCGGGGGGCGCTTCTGGCTACACCTTC.

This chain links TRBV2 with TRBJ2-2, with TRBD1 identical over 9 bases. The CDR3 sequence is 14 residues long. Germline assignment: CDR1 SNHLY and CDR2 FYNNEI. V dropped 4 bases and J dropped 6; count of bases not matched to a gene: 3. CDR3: CASSAQGAPGELFF. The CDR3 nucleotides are TGTGCCAGCAGTGCACAGGGGGCGCCCGGGGAGCTGTTTTTT.

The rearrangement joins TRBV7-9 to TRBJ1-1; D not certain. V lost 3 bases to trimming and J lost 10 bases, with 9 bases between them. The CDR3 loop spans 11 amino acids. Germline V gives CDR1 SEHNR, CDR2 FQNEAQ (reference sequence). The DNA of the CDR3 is TGTGCCAGCAGCTTCGGCGCGGGAGCTTTCTTT. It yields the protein CASSFGAGAFF.

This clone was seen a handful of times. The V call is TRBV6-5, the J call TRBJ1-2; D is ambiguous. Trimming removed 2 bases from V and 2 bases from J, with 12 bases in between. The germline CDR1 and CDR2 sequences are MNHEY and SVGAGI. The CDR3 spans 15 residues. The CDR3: CASSYRAFENYGYTF. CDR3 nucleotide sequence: TGTGCCAGCAGTTACAGAGCTTTCGAAAACTATGGCTACACCTTC.

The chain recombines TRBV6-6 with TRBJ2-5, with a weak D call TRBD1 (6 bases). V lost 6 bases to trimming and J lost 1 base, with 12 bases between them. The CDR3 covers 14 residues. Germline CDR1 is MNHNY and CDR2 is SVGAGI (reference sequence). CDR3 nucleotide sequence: TGTGCCAGCAGGGAAAGACAGGCCCAAGAGACCCAGTACTTC. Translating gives CASRERQAQETQYF.

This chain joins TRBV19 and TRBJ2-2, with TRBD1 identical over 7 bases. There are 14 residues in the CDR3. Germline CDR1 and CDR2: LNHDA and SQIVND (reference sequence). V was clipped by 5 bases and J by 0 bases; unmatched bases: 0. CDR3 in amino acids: CASSGTANTGELFF. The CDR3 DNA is TGTGCCAGTAGTGGGACAGCGAACACCGGGGAGCTGTTTTTT. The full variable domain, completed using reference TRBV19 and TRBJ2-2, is DGGITQSPKYLFRKEGQNVTLSCEQNLNHDAMYWYRQDPGQGLRLIYYSQIVNDFQKGDIAEGYSVSREKKESFPLTVTSAQKNPTAFYLCASSGTANTGELFFGEGSRLTVL.

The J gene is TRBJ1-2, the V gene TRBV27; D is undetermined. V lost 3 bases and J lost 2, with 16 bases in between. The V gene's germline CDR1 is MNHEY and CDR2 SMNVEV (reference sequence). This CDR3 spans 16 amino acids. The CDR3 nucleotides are TGTGCCAGCAGTTTGTTTTCGGGTGTCCCGAACTATGGCTACACCTTC. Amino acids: CASSLFSGVPNYGYTF.

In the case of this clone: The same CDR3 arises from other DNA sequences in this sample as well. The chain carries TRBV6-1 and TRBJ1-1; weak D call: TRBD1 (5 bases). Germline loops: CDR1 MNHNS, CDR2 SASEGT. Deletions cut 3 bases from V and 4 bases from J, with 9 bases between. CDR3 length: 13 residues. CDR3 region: CASSEQGGTEAFF. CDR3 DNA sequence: TGTGCCAGCAGTGAGCAGGGTGGCACTGAAGCTTTCTTT.

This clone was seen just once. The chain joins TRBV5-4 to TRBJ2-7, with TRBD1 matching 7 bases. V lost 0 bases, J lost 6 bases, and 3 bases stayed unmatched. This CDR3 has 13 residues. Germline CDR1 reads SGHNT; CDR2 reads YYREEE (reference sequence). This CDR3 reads CASSLAGGREQYF. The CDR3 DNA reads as TGTGCCAGCAGCTTGGCAGGGGGTCGCGAGCAGTACTTC.

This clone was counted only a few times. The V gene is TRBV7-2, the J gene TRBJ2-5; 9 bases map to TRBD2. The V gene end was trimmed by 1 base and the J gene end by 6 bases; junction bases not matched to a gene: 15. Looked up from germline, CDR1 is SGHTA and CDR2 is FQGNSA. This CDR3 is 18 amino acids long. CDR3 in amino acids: CASSLGGGGGGAGKTQYF. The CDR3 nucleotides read TGTGCCAGCAGCTTAGGAGGGGGCGGCGGGGGGGCCGGGAAGACCCAGTACTTC.

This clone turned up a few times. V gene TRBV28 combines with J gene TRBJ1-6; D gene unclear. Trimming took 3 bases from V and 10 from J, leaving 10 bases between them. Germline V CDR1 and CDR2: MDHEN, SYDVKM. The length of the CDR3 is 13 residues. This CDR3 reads CASSLTGNSPLHF. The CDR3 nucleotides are TGTGCCAGCAGTTTGACCGGGAACTCACCCCTCCACTTT.

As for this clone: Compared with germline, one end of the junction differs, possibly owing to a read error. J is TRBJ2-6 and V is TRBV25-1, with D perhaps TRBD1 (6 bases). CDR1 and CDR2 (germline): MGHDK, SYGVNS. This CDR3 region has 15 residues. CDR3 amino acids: CASSPPGAGANGLTF. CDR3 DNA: TGTGCCAGCAGTCCCCCAGGGGCTGGGGCCAACGGCCTGACTTTC.

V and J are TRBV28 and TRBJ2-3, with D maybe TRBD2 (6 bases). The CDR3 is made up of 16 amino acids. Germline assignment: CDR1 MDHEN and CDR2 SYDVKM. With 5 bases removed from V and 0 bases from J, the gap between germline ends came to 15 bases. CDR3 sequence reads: CASSELGTASTDTQYF. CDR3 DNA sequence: TGTGCCAGCAGTGAACTCGGGACTGCTAGCACAGATACGCAGTATTTT.

CDR3: CASSIDRESYNEQFF. In DNA, the CDR3 is TGTGCCAGTAGTATTGACAGGGAATCCTACAATGAGCAGTTCTTC. The chain recombines TRBV19 with TRBJ2-1, with 7 positions matching TRBD1. Germline-derived CDR1 and CDR2 are LNHDA and SQIVND (reference sequence). The CDR3 runs 15 residues. V shed 3 bases and J 1 base; nucleotides not matched to a gene: 3. Filled out from reference TRBV19 and TRBJ2-1, the complete variable domain reads DGGITQSPKYLFRKEGQNVTLSCEQNLNHDAMYWYRQDPGQGLRLIYYSQIVNDFQKGDIAEGYSVSREKKESFPLTVTSAQKNPTAFYLCASSIDRESYNEQFFGPGTRLTVL.

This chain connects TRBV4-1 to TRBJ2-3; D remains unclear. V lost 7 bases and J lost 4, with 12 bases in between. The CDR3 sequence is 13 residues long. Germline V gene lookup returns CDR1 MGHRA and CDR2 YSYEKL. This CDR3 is CASTEARADTQYF. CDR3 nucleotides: TGCGCCAGCACCGAGGCTCGGGCAGATACGCAGTATTTT.

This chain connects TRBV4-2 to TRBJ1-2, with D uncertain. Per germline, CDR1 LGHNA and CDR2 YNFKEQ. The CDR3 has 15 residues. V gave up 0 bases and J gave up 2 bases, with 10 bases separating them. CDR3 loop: CASSQDGGGNYGYTF. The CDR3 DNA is TGTGCCAGCAGCCAAGACGGTGGCGGGAACTATGGCTACACCTTC.